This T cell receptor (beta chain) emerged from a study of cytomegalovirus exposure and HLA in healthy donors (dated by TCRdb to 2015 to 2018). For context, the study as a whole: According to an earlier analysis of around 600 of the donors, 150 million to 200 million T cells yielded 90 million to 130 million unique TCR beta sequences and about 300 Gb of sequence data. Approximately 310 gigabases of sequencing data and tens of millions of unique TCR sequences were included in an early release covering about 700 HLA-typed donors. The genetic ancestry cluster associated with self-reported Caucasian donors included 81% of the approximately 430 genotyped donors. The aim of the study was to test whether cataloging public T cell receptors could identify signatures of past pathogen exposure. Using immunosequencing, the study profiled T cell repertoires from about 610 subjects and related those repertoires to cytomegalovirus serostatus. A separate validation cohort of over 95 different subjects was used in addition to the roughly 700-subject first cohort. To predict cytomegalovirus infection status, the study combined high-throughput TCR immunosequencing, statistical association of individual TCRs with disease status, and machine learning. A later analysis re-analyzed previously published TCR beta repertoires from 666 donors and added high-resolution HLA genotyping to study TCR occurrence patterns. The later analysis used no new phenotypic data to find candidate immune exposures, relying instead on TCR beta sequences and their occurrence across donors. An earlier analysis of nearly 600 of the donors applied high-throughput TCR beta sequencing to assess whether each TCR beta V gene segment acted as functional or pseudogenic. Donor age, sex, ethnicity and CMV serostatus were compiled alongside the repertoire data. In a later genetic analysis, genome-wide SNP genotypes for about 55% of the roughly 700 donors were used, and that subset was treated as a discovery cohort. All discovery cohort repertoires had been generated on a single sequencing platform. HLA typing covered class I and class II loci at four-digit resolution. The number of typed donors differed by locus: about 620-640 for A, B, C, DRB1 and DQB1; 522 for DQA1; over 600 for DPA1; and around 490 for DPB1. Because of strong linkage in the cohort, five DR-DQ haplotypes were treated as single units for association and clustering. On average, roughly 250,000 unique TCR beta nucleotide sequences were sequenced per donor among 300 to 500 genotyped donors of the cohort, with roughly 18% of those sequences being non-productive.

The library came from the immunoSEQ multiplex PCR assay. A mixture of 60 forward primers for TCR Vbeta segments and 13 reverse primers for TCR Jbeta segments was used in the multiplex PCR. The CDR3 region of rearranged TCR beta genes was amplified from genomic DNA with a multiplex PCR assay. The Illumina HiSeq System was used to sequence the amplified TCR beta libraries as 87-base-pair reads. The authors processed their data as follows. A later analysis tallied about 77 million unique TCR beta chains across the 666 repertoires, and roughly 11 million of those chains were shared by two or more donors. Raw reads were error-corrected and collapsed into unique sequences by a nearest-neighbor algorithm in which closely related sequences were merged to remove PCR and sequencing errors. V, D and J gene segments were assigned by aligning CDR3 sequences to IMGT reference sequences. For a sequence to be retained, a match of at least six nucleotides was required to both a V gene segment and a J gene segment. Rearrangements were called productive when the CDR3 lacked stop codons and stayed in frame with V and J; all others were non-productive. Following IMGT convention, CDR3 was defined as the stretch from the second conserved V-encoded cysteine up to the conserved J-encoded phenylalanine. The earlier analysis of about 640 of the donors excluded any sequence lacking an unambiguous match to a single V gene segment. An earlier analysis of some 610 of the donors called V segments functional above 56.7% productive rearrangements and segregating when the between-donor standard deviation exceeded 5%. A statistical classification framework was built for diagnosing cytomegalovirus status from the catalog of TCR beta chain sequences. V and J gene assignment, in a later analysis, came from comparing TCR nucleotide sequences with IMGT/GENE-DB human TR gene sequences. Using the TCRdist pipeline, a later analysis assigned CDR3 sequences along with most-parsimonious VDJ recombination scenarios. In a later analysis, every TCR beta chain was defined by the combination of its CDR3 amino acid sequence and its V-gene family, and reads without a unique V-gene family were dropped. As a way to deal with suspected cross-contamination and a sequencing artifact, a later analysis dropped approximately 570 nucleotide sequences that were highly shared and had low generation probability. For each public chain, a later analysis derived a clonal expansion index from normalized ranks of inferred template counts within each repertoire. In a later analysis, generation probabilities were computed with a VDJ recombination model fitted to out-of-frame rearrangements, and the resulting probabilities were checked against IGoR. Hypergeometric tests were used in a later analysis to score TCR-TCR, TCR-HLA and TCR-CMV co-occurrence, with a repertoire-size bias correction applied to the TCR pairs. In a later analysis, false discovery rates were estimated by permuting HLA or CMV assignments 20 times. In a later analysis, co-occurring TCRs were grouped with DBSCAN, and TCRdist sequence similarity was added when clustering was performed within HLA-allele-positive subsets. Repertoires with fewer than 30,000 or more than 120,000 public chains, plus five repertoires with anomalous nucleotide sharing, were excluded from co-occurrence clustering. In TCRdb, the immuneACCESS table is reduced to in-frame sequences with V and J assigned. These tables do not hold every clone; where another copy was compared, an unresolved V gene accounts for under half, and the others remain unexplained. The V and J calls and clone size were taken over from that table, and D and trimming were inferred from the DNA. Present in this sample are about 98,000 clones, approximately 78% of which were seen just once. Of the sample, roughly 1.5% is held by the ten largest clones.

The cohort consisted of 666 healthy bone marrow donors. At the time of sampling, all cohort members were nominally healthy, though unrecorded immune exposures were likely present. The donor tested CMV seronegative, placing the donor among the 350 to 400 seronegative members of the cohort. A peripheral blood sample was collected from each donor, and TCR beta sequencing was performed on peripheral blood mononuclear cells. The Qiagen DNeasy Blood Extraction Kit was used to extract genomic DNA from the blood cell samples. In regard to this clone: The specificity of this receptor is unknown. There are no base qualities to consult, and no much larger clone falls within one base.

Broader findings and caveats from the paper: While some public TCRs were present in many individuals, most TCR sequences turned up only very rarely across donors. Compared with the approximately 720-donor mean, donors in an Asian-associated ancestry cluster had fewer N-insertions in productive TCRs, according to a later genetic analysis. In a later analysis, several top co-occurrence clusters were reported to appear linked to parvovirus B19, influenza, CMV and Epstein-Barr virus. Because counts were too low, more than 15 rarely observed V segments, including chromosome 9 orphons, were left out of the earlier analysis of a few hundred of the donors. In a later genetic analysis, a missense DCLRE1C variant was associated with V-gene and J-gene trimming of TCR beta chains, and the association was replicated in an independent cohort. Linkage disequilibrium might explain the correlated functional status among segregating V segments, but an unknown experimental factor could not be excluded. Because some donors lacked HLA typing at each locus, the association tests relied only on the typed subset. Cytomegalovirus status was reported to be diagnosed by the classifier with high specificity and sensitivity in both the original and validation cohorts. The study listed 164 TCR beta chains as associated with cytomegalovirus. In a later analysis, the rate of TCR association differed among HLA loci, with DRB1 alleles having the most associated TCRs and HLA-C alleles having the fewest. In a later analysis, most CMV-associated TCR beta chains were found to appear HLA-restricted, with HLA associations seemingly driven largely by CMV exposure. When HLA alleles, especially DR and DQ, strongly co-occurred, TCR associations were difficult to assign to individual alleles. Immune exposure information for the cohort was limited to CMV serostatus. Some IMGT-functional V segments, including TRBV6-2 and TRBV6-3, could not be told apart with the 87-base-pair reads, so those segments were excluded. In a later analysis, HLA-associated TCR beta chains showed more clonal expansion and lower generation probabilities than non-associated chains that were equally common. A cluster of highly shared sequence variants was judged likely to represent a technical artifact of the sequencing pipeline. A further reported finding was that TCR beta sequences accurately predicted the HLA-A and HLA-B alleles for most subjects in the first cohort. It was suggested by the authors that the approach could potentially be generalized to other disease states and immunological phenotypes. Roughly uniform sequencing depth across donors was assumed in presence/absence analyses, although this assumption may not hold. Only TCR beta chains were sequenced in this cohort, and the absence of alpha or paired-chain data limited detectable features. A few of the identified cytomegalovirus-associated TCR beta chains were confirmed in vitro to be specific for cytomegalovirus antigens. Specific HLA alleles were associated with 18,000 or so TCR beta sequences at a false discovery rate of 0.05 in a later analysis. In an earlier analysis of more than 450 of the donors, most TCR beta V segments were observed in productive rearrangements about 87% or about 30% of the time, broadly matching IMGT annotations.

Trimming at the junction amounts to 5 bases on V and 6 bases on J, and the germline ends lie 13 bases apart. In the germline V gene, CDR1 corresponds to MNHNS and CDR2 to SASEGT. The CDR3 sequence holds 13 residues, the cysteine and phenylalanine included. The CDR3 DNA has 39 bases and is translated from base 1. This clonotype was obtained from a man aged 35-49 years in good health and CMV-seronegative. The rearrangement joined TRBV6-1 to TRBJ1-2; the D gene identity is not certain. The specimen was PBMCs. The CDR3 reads CASSTSTWDGYTF. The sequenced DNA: TGTGCCAGCAGTACCTCGACTTGGGATGGCTACACCTTC.